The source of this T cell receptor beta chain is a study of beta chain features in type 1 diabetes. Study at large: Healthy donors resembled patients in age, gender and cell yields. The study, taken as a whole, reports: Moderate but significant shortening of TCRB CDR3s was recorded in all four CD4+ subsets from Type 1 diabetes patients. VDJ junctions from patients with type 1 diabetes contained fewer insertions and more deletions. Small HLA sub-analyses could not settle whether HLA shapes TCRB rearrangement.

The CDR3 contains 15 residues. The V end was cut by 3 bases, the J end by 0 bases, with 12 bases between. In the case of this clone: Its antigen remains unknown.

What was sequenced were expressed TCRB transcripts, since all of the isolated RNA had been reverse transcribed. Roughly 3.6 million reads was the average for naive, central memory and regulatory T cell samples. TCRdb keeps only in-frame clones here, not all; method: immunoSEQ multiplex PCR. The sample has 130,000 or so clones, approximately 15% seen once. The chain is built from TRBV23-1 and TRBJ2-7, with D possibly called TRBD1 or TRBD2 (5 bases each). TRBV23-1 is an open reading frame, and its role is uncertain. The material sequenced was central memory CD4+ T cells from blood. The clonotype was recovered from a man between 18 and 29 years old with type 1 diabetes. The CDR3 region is CASSQGVTLSYEQYF. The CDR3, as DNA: TGCGCCAGCAGTCAGGGGGTGACCCTCTCCTACGAGCAGTACTTC.